The 8 T cell receptor beta chains listed next were all sequenced from one sample in a study of T cell clonality in common variable immunodeficiency. TCRdb keeps only in-frame clones here, not all; method: immunoSEQ multiplex PCR. The specimen gives fewer than 30,000 clones without singletons; the ten biggest hold under 4.5%. No antigens are known for them. General study results and limits: In common variable immunodeficiency, TCR beta chains reportedly carried fewer deletions and N-nucleotide insertions.

Sequencing was done on a sample of peripheral blood mononuclear cells. The source is a human donor with common variable immunodeficiency.

Only a few counts were recorded for this clone. The read halts 3 residues ahead of the CDR3 end, with the missing end drawn from the germline J gene. V gene TRBV7-3 combines with J gene TRBJ2-2; D possibly corresponds to TRBD2 (6 bases). Germline CDR1 SGHTA, CDR2 FQGTGA. The CDR3 totals 17 residues. V shed 0 bases and J shed 1 base, with 12 bases lying between them. This CDR3 reads CASSLTSTRGNTGELFF. The covered CDR3 bases are TGTGCCAGCAGCTTAACGTCGACTAGGGGGAACACCGGGGAG.

A few counts support this clone. The CDR3 extends 3 residues past the end of the read, so its final part is completed from the germline J gene. V usage is TRBV7-8 and J usage is TRBJ2-7; 7 bases match TRBD2. From germline, CDR1 is SGHVS and CDR2 FQNEAQ. Unmatched junction bases numbered 12, after V lost 4 bases and J lost 3 bases. This CDR3 spans 16 amino acids. CDR3 DNA (partial): TGTGCCAGCAGCTACTTAGCGGGTTCAAGGGGCTACGAG. Its protein product is CASSYLAGSRGYE. The whole CDR3 is CASSYLAGSRGYEQYF. The full variable domain, with the rest looked up from reference TRBV7-8 and TRBJ2-7, is GAGVSQSPRYKVAKRGQDVALRCDPISGHVSLFWYQQALGQGPEFLTYFQNEAQLDKSGLPSDRFFAERPEGSVSTLKIQRTQQEDSAVYLCASSYLAGSRGYEQYFGPGTRLTVT.

In the case of this clone: Read data end 3 residues before the CDR3 end; the end is taken from the germline J gene. This rearrangement joins TRBV2 to TRBJ2-6, with D tentatively TRBD1 (6 bases). This CDR3 has 15 residues. Per germline, CDR1 SNHLY and CDR2 FYNNEI. The V end was cut by 5 bases, the J end by 2 bases, with 10 bases between. CDR3 DNA, as far as it was read: TGTGCCAGCAGTAGCAACAGGGCTGGGGCCAACGTC. Protein product: CASSSNRAGANV. The complete CDR3 protein is CASSSNRAGANVLTF.

Concerning this clone: The missing CDR3 end, 3 residues past where the read stops, is filled in from the germline J gene. The chain has TRBV30 and TRBJ1-4; D gene unclear. CDR3 length: 13 amino acids. Germline CDR1 and CDR2: GTSNPN and SVGIG (reference sequence). Trimming took off 1 base at V and 7 bases at J, with 10 bases between the two ends. The CDR3 DNA, read in part, is TGTGCCTGGAGTGAGGATTGGGCTGAAAAA. This sequence encodes CAWSEDWAEK. The whole CDR3 sequence reads CAWSEDWAEKLFF.

A few counts support this clone. The CDR3 end lies 3 residues beyond the end of the read and is filled in from the germline J gene. The same CDR3 is also encoded by other DNA sequences in this sample. The chain is built from TRBV19 and TRBJ2-1; 14 bases are shared with TRBD2. Germline trimming cut 4 bases from V and 4 bases from J; bases unmatched to any gene: 6. The germline gives CDR1 LNHDA, CDR2 SQIVND (reference sequence). The CDR3 totals 17 residues. The part of the CDR3 DNA that was read is TGTGCCAGTAGTACCCAACGACTAGCGGGGGGGTACAATGAG. Its protein product is CASSTQRLAGGYNE. The CDR3 in its entirety is CASSTQRLAGGYNEQFF.

Details on this clone: The read is 3 residues too short to cover the CDR3 end, so that end is filled in from the germline J gene. The V and J genes are TRBV20-1 and TRBJ2-5; D gene ambiguous. The V gene's germline CDR1 is DFQATT and CDR2 SNEGSKA (reference sequence). The length of the CDR3 is 16 residues. Trimming left V 1 base short and J 5 bases short, with 20 bases between. The CDR3 bases that were read are TGCAGTGCTAGAGTAACTCGTAGAGAAAAAGCGGAGACC. This sequence encodes CSARVTRREKAET. The CDR3, in full, reads CSARVTRREKAETQYF.

This clone occurred a few times. The read stops 3 residues short of the end of the CDR3; the missing end is completed from the germline J gene. The chain has TRBV6-1 and TRBJ2-1, with 9 bases matching TRBD2. V lost 2 bases, J lost 6 bases, and 11 bases stayed unmatched. This CDR3 is 17 amino acids long. Per germline, CDR1 MNHNS and CDR2 SASEGT. CDR3 bases read: TGTGCCAGCAGTGAAACCCCGGGTAGCGGGAGTTCCAATGAG. Protein: CASSETPGSGSSNE. The full CDR3 reads CASSETPGSGSSNEQFF.

Comments on this clone: The CDR3 is cut off 3 residues early in the read; its end comes from the germline J gene. The V call is TRBV7-6, the J call TRBJ2-2, with 7 bases matching TRBD2. Trimming cost V 5 bases and J 5 bases; bases outside gene matches: 8. This CDR3 spans 15 amino acids. Germline CDR1 SGHVS, CDR2 FNYEAQ. The CDR3: CASSPTSVGTGELFF. The DNA read from the CDR3 is TGTGCCAGCAGCCCTACTAGCGTTGGGACCGGGGAG. The full variable domain, its missing parts supplied by reference TRBV7-6 and TRBJ2-2, is GAGVSQSPRYKVTKRGQDVALRCDPISGHVSLYWYRQALGQGPEFLTYFNYEAQQDKSGLPNDRFSAERPEGSISTLTIQRTEQRDSAMYRCASSPTSVGTGELFFGEGSRLTVL.